By its share, the clone carrying this TCR beta chain is medium-sized (0.01 to 0.1%). Its antigen is unidentified. The data were taken from a study of T cells after posttransplantation cyclophosphamide. The study, taken as a whole, reports: Later blood repertoires were often dominated by clones from the donor CD8+ memory compartment. Recipient CMV seropositivity and CMV reactivation strongly tracked TRB clonality. Tissue-infiltrating T cells from skin or gut overlapped little with blood T cells.

The CDR3 spans 14 residues. The ends lost 2 bases at V and 2 bases at J; junction bases unmatched: 1. Germline-derived CDR1 and CDR2 are SGHTS and YDEGEE. This table comes from immunoSEQ multiplex PCR, and its TCRdb copy is limited to in-frame clones, with some not included. Captured here are some 8,800 clones, none seen once; the top ten comprise roughly 3.4%. A marrow graft followed busulfan-fludarabine conditioning, with cyclophosphamide on days +3 and +4. The material sequenced was PBMCs, taken about 350 days after allogeneic stem cell transplant with posttransplant cyclophosphamide. This clonotype was obtained from a male patient in his forties or fifties who received an allogeneic stem cell transplant from a related donor and was CMV-positive. Some T cells may trace back to the graft donor. The chain combines TRBV5-8 with TRBJ1-3; TRBD1 matches at 7 bases. The CDR3 spells CASSLGQAGNTIYF. Written as DNA, the CDR3 is TGTGCCAGCAGCTTAGGACAGGCTGGAAACACCATATATTTT.